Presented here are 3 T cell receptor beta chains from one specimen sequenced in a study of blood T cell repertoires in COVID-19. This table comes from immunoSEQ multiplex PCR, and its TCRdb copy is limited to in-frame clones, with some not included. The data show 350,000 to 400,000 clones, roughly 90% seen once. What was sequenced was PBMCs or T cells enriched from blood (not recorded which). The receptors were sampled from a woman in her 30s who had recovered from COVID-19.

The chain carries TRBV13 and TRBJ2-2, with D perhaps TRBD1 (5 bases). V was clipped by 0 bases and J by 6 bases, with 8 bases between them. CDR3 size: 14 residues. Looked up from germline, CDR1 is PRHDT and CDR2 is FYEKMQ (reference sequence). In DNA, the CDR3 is TGTGCCAGCAGCTTAGGCAGGGCGGCCGGGGAGCTGTTTTTT. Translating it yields CASSLGRAAGELFF.

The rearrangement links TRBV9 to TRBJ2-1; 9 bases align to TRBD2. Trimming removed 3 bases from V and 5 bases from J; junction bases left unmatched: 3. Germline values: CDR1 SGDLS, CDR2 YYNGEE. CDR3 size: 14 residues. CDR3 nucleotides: TGTGCCAGCAGCGAGACTAGCGGCCACAATGAGCAGTTCTTC. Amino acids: CASSETSGHNEQFF.

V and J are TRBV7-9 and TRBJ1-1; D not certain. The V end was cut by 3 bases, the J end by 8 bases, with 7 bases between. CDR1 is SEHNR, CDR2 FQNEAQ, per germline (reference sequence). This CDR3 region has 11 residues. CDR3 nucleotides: TGTGCCAGCAGCTTTGTCCAGGAAGCTTTCTTT. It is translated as CASSFVQEAFF.